This T cell receptor beta chain is from a study of CD8+ T cells in alopecia areata. Study information: Treatment comprised oral tofacitinib, 5 to 10 mg twice daily, in treated patients.

Noted treatment: oral pan-JAK inhibitor, 5-10 mg twice daily. Lesional scalp punch biopsies and peripheral blood came from alopecia areata patients. The study's findings and limits: Many of the expanded lesional clones endured in scalp and blood while on tofacitinib.

Concerning this clone: The antigen remains unidentified.

RNA, once extracted, was reverse transcribed into cDNA for use as the sequencing template. Profiled with immunoSEQ multiplex PCR; TCRdb holds only in-frame clones, not every one. The profile covers 87,000 or so clones, with over 70% appearing a single time and 15% to 20% taken by the ten largest. Trimming cost V 1 base and J 3 bases, with 6 bases left between them. The CDR3 spans 12 residues. CDR1 SQVTM and CDR2 ANQGSEA come from the germline V gene. The sequenced sample was CD8+ T cells sorted from blood, obtained at approximately week 42, from a patient treated with tofacitinib. This TCR derives from a human donor with alopecia areata. This chain joins TRBV29-1 and TRBJ1-1; D is unresolved. CDR3 in DNA: TGCAGCGTTGAAGTAAGGGACACTGAAGCTTTCTTT. Amino acids: CSVEVRDTEAFF.